This T cell receptor beta chain was identified during a study of breast tumors, draining lymph nodes, adjacent tissues. The CDR3 totals 13 residues. Germline values: CDR1 LNHDA, CDR2 SQIVND (reference sequence). The lymph nodes were axillary draining lymph nodes from breast cancer patients. TCRdb itself ran the multiplex PCR reads through MiXCR, one entry per CDR3 protein. Altogether 270,000 or so distinct CDR3 sequences are present, roughly 31% being singletons, with the ten largest covering more than 0.95%. To note about this clonotype: A read error may account for a junction end that differs from germline.

V gene TRBV19 combines with J gene TRBJ2-1; 7 nucleotides align to TRBD2. The sequence was obtained from a female donor with breast cancer. Some clones in this sample may be carry-over from other donors' samples. The sequencing input was axillary lymph node tissue. The CDR3 DNA reads TGTACCAGTAATGCCGCTAGCGGTAATGAGCAGTTCTTC. Protein: CTSNAASGNEQFF. Complete variable domain (other parts from reference TRBV19 and TRBJ2-1): DGGITQSPKYLFRKEGQNVTLSCEQNLNHDAMYWYRQDPGQGLRLIYYSQIVNDFQKGDIAEGYSVSREKKESFPLTVTSAQKNPTAFYLCTSNAASGNEQFFGPGTRLTVL.